Presented here are 11 T cell receptor beta chains from one specimen sequenced in a study of cytomegalovirus exposure and HLA in healthy donors. Researchers ran the PCR with 60 Vbeta and 13 Jbeta primers. The data were produced by immunoSEQ multiplex PCR, yet TCRdb's version contains in-frame clones alone and is incomplete. The sample contains 150,000 to 200,000 clones, about 70% of which appear only once. Sequencing was done on a sample of PBMCs. These receptors were obtained from a woman in her 30s in good health and CMV-seronegative.

This clone was counted between two and nine times. The gene calls are TRBV5-4 and TRBJ1-2; TRBD1 might be the D (6 bases). The CDR3 contains 15 residues. Germline V lookup: CDR1 SGHNT, CDR2 YYREEE (reference sequence). Trimming took 7 bases from V and 1 from J, leaving 17 bases between them. As DNA, the CDR3 is TGTGCCAGCGCCCCGGGACAAGCCAGTAACTATGGCTACACCTTC. Translation: CASAPGQASNYGYTF. Based on the CDR3 plus reference TRBV5-4 and TRBJ1-2, the full variable domain is ETGVTQSPTHLIKTRGQQVTLRCSSQSGHNTVSWYQQALGQGPQFIFQYYREEENGRGNFPPRFSGLQFPNYSSELNVNALELDDSALYLCASAPGQASNYGYTFGSGTRLTVV.

The CDR3 is CASSQTPGLAGEETQYF. The CDR3 DNA reads as TGCGCCAGCAGCCAGACCCCGGGACTAGCGGGAGAAGAGACCCAGTACTTC. The chain employs TRBV4-1 and TRBJ2-5; 14 nucleotides line up with TRBD2. The trim removed 3 bases at V and 3 bases at J, leaving 6 bases unmatched. CDR3 length equals 17 residues. Germline V gene sequence: CDR1 MGHRA, CDR2 YSYEKL.

The chain links TRBV2 to TRBJ1-2, with D unclear. The CDR3 is made up of 15 amino acids. Germline-derived CDR1 and CDR2 are SNHLY and FYNNEI. The V gene lost 11 bases and the J gene lost 5 bases, with 24 bases spanning the gap. The CDR3 region has the DNA TGTGCCTTCCATCCGGGAGCAATAAAATCATATGGCTACACCTTC. Protein: CAFHPGAIKSYGYTF.

The CDR3 here is CASRAGTGVNTLTF. The CDR3 DNA follows: TGTGCCAGCAGAGCCGGGACAGGGGTAAATACCCTGACTTTC. The chain couples TRBV2 to TRBJ2-6; 10 nucleotides line up with TRBD1. The CDR3 runs to 14 residues. CDR1 is SNHLY and CDR2 is FYNNEI in the germline V gene. Germline trimming cut 6 bases from V and 15 bases from J; bases unmatched to any gene: 11. Supplemented by reference TRBV2 and TRBJ2-6, the full variable domain reads EPEVTQTPSHQVTQMGQEVILRCVPISNHLYFYWYRQILGQKVEFLVSFYNNEISEKSEIFDDQFSVERPDGSNFTLKIRSTKLEDSAMYFCASRAGTGVNTLTFGAGSRLTVL.

The chain recombines TRBV19 with TRBJ1-1; weak D call: TRBD1 (5 bases). Germline CDR1 and CDR2: LNHDA and SQIVND (reference sequence). This CDR3 is 15 amino acids long. Trimming removed 2 bases from V and 0 bases from J, with 10 bases in between. The CDR3, as DNA: TGTGCCAGTAGTATACAAACAGGAATGAACACTGAAGCTTTCTTT. Amino acid sequence: CASSIQTGMNTEAFF.

DNA for the CDR3: TGTGCCAGCAGAGGTGACAGGGACAGCAATCAGCCCCAGCATTTT. This gives the protein CASRGDRDSNQPQHF. The chain is built from TRBV2 and TRBJ1-5; 7 bases match TRBD1. CDR1 is SNHLY and CDR2 is FYNNEI in the germline V gene. The trim removed 6 bases at V and 1 base at J, leaving 6 bases unmatched. The CDR3 covers 15 residues. The variable domain in full, with the rest retrieved from reference TRBV2 and TRBJ1-5, is EPEVTQTPSHQVTQMGQEVILRCVPISNHLYFYWYRQILGQKVEFLVSFYNNEISEKSEIFDDQFSVERPDGSNFTLKIRSTKLEDSAMYFCASRGDRDSNQPQHFGDGTRLSIL.

The sample holds one count of this clone. The genes are TRBV2 and TRBJ1-3; possible D gene TRBD1, 6 bases. The germline V and J ends were trimmed by 7 bases and 0 bases, with 22 bases remaining between them. This CDR3 contains 18 residues. CDR1 is SNHLY and CDR2 is FYNNEI in the germline V gene. This chain's CDR3 is CASTPRGGAGGSGNTIYF. The DNA for the CDR3 is TGTGCCAGCACCCCCCGAGGGGGGGCTGGTGGCTCTGGAAACACCATATATTTT.

This chain joins TRBV29-1 and TRBJ1-1, with D perhaps matching TRBD1 (6 bases). Germline lookup yields CDR1 SQVTM and CDR2 ANQGSEA. Trimming took 7 bases from V and 8 from J, leaving 20 bases between them. The length of the CDR3 is 13 residues. The CDR3 is CSAQIPITGEAFF. The CDR3 DNA reads TGCAGCGCCCAAATTCCGATTACAGGGGAAGCTTTCTTT.

This chain connects TRBV9 to TRBJ2-1; 9 positions match TRBD2. The V gene's germline CDR1 is SGDLS and CDR2 YYNGEE. CDR3 length: 17 residues. Germline trimming cut 4 bases from V and 0 bases from J; bases unmatched to any gene: 8. CDR3 sequence (DNA): TGTGCCAGCAGCTCACCCCGACTAGCGGCCTCCTACAATGAGCAGTTCTTC. This sequence encodes CASSSPRLAASYNEQFF.

V usage is TRBV7-6 and J usage is TRBJ2-2, with D tentatively TRBD1 (5 bases). The CDR3 sequence is 17 residues long. Germline V gives CDR1 SGHVS, CDR2 FNYEAQ. Trimming shortened V by 5 bases and J by 2 bases, and 18 bases separated the two germline ends. The CDR3, as DNA: TGTGCCAGCAGCGCCAGGGTTTCTCAGAAAAACACCGGGGAGCTGTTTTTT. It is translated as CASSARVSQKNTGELFF.

The chain links TRBV6-1 to TRBJ1-1; tentatively, D is TRBD1 (5 bases). CDR1 is MNHNS, CDR2 SASEGT, per germline. This CDR3 is built from 15 residues. V was clipped by 6 bases and J by 7 bases, with 21 bases between them. CDR3 loop: CASSTLGGGAREAFF. The CDR3 DNA reads as TGTGCCAGCAGCACCCTCGGGGGAGGAGCGCGTGAAGCTTTCTTT.